The clone carrying this T cell receptor (beta chain) came up a few times. Extraction of RNA preceded its reverse transcription into cDNA, which served as the sequencing template. Sequencing was performed with immunoSEQ multiplex PCR; in TCRdb, only in-frame clones are kept and a portion is missing. Among 150,000 to 200,000 clones listed, roughly 60% were seen once. Stated treatment: oral pan-JAK inhibitor, 5-10 mg twice daily. The data stem from a study of CD8+ T cells in alopecia areata. The CDR3 loop spans 17 amino acids. The ends were cut back, 0 bases at V and 0 bases at J, with 9 bases in the middle. Germline assignment: CDR1 ENHRY and CDR2 SYGVKD.

This chain connects TRBV10-3 to TRBJ2-6, with D hard to call. The sample in question was CD4+ T cells sorted from blood, obtained at week 24, from a patient treated with tofacitinib. The sequence came from a human donor with alopecia areata. The CDR3 reads CAISESTMGSGANVLTF. The CDR3 coding sequence is TGTGCCATCAGTGAGTCGACGATGGGCTCTGGGGCCAACGTCCTGACTTTC.